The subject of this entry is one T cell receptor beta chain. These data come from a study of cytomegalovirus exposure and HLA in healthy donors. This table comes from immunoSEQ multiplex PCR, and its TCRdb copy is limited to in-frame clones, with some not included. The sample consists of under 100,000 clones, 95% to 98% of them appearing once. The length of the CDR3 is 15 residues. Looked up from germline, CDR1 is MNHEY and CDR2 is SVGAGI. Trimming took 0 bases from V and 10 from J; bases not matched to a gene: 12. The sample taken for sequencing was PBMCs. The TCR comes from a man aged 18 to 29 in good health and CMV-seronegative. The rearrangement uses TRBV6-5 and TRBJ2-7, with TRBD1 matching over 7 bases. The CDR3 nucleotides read TGTGCCAGCAGTTACTCCCCCTGGCAGGGGGTGGAACAGTACGTC. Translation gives CASSYSPWQGVEQYV.